The 2 T cell receptor beta chains below all came from one sample that was sequenced in a study of human T cells and chemical hapten exposure. Individual cDNA molecules each carried unique molecular identifiers attached by the library. Each CDR3 protein gets one entry after TCRdb re-called the reads with MiXCR. The sample shows 95,000 to 150,000 distinct CDR3 sequences, around 9% of them seen only once. Whole blood that had not been fractionated was the source of extracted total RNA. Sequencing was performed on whole blood. The receptor set was obtained from a human donor in good health. Some clones in this sample may be carry-over from other donors' samples.

This chain connects TRBV27 to TRBJ2-7; 12 nucleotides match TRBD2. The CDR3 has 15 residues. Trimming cost V 6 bases and J 4 bases; bases outside gene matches: 7. The germline V gene has CDR1 MNHEY and CDR2 SMNVEV (reference sequence). The CDR3, as DNA: TGTGCCAGCAGACCCACCGGGACTAGCGGGTACGAGCAGTACTTC. It encodes CASRPTGTSGYEQYF.

This clonotype was recorded a few times. The genes are TRBV6-5 and TRBJ1-2; 8 bases are shared with TRBD1. V lost 0 bases and J lost 5; bases outside the gene matches: 5. The CDR3 is 15 amino acids. In germline, CDR1 is MNHEY, CDR2 SVGAGI. CDR3 protein: CASSYSQTGEYGYTF. The CDR3 DNA reads as TGTGCCAGCAGTTACTCTCAGACAGGGGAATATGGCTACACCTTC.